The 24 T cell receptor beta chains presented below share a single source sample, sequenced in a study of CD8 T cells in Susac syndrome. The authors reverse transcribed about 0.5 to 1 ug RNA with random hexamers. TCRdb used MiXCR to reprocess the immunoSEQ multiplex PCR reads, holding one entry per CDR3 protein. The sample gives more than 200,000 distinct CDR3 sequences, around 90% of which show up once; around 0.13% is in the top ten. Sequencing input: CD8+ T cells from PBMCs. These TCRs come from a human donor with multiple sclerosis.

The CDR3 spells CASSLLTAFQPQHF. CDR3 nucleotides: TGCGCCAGCAGCCTTTTGACGGCCTTCCAGCCCCAGCATTTT. The rearrangement links TRBV4-1 to TRBJ1-5; no clear D. The length of the CDR3 is 14 residues. V was pared by 4 bases and J by 7 bases, with 14 bases between. Germline CDR1 is MGHRA and CDR2 is YSYEKL.

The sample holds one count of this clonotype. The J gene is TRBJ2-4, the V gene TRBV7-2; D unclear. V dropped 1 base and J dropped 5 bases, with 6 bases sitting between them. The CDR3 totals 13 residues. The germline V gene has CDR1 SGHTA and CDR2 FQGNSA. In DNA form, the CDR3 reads TGTGCCAGCAGCTTAGGGAGCCAAAACATTCAGTACTTC. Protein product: CASSLGSQNIQYF.

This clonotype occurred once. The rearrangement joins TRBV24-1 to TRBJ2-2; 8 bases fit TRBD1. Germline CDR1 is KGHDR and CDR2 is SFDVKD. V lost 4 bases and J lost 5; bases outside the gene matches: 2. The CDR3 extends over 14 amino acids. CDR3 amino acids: CATSDWTGTGELFF. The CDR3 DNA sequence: TGTGCCACCAGTGACTGGACAGGGACCGGGGAGCTGTTTTTT.

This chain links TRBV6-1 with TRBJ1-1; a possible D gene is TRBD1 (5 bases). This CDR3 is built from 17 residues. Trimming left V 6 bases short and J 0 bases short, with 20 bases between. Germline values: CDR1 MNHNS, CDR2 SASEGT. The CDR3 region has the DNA TGTGCCAGCAGCCCCCTATCCAGTGACAGCATGAACACTGAAGCTTTCTTT. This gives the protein CASSPLSSDSMNTEAFF.

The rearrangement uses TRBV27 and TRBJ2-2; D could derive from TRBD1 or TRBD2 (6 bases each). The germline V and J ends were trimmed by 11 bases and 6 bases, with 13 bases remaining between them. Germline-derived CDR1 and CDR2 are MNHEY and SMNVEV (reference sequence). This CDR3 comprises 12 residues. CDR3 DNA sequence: TGTGCCTCAGCCGGGGGCCCCGGGGAGCTGTTTTTT. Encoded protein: CASAGGPGELFF.

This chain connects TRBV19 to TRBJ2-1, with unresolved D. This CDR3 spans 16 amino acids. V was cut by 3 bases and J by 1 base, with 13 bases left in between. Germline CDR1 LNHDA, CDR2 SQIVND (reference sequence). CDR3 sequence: CASSMSDLSSYNEQFF. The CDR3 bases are TGTGCCAGTAGTATGAGCGACCTTTCATCCTACAATGAGCAGTTCTTC.

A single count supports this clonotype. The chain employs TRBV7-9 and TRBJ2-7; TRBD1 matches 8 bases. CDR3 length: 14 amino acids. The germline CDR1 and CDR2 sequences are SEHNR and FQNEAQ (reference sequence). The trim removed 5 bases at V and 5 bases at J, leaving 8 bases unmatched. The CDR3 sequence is CASSIGQGKDEQYF. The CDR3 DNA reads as TGTGCCAGCAGCATAGGACAGGGCAAGGACGAGCAGTACTTC. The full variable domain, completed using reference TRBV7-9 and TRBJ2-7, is DTGVSQNPRHKITKRGQNVTFRCDPISEHNRLYWYRQTLGQGPEFLTYFQNEAQLEKSRLLSDRFSAERPKGSFSTLEIQRTEQGDSAMYLCASSIGQGKDEQYFGPGTRLTVT.

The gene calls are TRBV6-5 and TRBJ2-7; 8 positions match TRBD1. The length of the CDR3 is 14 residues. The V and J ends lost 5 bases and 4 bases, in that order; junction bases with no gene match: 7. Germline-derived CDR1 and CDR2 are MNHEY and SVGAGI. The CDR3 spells CASSGQGVPYEQYF. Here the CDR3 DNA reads TGTGCCAGCAGTGGACAGGGAGTCCCTTACGAGCAGTACTTC.

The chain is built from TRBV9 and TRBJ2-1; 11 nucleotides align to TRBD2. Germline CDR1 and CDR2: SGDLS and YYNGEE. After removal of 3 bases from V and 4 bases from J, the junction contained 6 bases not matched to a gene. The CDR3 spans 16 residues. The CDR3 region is CASSDRLAGRYNEQFF. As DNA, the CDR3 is TGTGCCAGCAGCGACCGACTAGCGGGGAGGTACAATGAGCAGTTCTTC. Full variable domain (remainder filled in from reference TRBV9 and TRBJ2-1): DSGVTQTPKHLITATGQRVTLRCSPRSGDLSVYWYQQSLDQGLQFLIQYYNGEERAKGNILERFSAQQFPDLHSELNLSSLELGDSALYFCASSDRLAGRYNEQFFGPGTRLTVL.

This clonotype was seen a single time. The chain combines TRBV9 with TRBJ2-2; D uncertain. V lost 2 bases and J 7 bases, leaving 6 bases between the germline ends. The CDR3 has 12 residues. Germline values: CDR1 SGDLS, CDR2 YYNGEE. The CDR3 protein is CASSVYGGELFF. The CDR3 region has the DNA TGTGCCAGCAGCGTTTACGGCGGGGAGCTGTTTTTT.

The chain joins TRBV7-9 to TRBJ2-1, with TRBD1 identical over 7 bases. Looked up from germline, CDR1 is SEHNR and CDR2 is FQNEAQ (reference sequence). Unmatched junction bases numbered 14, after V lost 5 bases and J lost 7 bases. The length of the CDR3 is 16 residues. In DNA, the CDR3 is TGTGCCAGCAGCCCTGGTAGGGGGCCTACACCAAATGAGCAGTTCTTC. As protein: CASSPGRGPTPNEQFF.

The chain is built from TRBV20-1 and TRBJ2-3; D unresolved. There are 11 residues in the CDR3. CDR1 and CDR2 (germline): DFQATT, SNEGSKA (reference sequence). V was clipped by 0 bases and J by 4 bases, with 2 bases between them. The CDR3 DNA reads TGCAGTGCTAGAGAGGCAGATACGCAGTATTTT. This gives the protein CSAREADTQYF.

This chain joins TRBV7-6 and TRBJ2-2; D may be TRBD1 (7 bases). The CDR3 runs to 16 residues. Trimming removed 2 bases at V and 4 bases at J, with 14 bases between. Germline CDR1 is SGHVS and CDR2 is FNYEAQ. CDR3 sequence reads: CASSLRRQGGTGELFF. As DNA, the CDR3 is TGTGCCAGCAGCTTAAGGAGACAGGGAGGCACCGGGGAGCTGTTTTTT.

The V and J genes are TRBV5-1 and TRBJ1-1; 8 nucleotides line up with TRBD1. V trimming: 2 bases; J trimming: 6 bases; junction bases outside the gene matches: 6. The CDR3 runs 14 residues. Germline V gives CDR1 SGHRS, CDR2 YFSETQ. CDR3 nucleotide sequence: TGCGCCAGCAGCTTCGGACAGGGTTCTGCTGAAGCTTTCTTT. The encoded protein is CASSFGQGSAEAFF.

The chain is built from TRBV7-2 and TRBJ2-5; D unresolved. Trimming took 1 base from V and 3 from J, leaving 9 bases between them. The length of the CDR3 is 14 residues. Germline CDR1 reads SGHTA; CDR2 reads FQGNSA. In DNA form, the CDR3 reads TGTGCCAGCAGCTTAGAGGACCCGAAAGAGACCCAGTACTTC. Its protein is CASSLEDPKETQYF.

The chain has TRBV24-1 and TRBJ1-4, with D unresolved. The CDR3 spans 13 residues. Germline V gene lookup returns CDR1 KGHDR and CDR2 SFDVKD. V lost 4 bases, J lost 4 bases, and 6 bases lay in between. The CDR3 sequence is CATSEQFNEKLFF. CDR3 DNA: TGTGCCACCAGTGAACAGTTTAATGAAAAACTGTTTTTT.

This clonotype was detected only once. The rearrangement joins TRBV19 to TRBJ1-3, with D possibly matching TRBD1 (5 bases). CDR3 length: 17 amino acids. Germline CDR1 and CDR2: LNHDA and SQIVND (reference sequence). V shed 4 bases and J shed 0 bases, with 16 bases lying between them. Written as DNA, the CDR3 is TGTGCCAGTAGTAAAAGGGGAGTCGAATACTCTGGAAACACCATATATTTT. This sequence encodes CASSKRGVEYSGNTIYF.

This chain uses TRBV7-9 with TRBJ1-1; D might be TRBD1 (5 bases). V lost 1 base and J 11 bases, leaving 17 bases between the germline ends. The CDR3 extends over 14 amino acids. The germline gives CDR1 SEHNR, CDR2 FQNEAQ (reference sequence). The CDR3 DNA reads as TGTGCCAGCAGCTTAGAGGCAGGGATAACGGGGGCTTTCTTT. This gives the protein CASSLEAGITGAFF.

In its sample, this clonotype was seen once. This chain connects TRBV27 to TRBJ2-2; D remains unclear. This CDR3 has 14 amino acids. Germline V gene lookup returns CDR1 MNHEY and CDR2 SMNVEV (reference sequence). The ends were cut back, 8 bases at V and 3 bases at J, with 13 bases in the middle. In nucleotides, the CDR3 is TGTGCCAGCGGAAGTAGGTTCGACACCGGGGAGCTGTTTTTT. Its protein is CASGSRFDTGELFF.

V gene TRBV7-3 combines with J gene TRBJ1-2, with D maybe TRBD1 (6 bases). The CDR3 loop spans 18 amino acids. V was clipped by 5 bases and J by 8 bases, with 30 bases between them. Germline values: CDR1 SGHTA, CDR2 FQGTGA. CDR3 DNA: TGTGCCAGCAGCCTCACTCACCTAGACAGGCCGGACTTTGTAGGCTACACCTTC. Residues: CASSLTHLDRPDFVGYTF. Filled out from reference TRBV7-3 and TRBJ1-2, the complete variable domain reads GAGVSQTPSNKVTEKGKYVELRCDPISGHTALYWYRQSLGQGPEFLIYFQGTGAADDSGLPNDRFFAVRPEGSVSTLKIQRTERGDSAVYLCASSLTHLDRPDFVGYTFGSGTRLTVV.

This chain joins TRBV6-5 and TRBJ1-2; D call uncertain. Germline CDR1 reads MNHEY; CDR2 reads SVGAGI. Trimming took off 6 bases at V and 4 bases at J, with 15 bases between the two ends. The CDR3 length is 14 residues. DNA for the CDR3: TGTGCCAGCAGCCTGACCGGGGTATCCTATGGCTACACCTTC. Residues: CASSLTGVSYGYTF.

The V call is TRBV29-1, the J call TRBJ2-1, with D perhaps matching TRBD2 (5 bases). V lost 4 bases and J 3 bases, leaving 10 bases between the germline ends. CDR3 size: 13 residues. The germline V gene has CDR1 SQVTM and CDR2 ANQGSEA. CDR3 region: CSVVAGVYNEQFF. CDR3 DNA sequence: TGCAGCGTTGTTGCGGGTGTCTACAATGAGCAGTTCTTC.

The DNA of the CDR3 is TGCAGTGCTATTGTCCTCGCGGGGACCACAGATACGCAGTATTTT. The encoded protein is CSAIVLAGTTDTQYF. This chain links TRBV20-1 with TRBJ2-3; TRBD2 is a possible D gene (6 bases). The CDR3 is 15 residues long. CDR1 and CDR2 (germline): DFQATT, SNEGSKA (reference sequence). The ends were cut back, 4 bases at V and 2 bases at J, with 16 bases in the middle.

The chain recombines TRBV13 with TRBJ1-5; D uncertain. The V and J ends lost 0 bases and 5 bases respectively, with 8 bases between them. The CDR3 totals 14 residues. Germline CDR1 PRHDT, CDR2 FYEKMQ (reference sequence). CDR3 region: CASSLGGLDQPQHF. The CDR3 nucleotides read TGTGCCAGCAGCTTAGGGGGCCTGGATCAGCCCCAGCATTTT.